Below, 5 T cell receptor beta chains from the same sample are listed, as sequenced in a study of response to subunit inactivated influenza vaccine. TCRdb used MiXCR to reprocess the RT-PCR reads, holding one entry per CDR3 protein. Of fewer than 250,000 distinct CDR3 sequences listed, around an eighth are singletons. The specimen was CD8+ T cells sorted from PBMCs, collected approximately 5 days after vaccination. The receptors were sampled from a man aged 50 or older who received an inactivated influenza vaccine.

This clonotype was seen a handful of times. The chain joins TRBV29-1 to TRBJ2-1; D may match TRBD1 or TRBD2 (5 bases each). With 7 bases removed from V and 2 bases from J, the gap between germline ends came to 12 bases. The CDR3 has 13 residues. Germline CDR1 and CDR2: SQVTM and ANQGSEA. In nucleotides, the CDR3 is TGCAGCGCCCGGGACCTCGCCTACAATGAGCAGTTCTTC. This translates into CSARDLAYNEQFF.

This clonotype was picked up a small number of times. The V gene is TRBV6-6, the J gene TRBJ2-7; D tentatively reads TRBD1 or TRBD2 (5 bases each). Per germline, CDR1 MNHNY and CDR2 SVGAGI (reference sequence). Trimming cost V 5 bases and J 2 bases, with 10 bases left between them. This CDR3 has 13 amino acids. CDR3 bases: TGTGCCAGCAGTCCCGGGGCTACCTACGAGCAGTACTTC. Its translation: CASSPGATYEQYF.

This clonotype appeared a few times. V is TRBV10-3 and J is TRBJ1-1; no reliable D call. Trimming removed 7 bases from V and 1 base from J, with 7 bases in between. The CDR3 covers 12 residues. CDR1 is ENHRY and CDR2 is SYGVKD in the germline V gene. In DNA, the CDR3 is TGTGCCATCAAGGACGGGAACACTGAAGCTTTCTTT. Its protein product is CAIKDGNTEAFF.

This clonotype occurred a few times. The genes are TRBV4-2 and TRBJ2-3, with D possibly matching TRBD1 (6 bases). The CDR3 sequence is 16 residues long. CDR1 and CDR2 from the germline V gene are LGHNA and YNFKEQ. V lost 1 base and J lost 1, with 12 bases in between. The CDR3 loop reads CASSQGSGVGTDTQYF. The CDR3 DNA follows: TGTGCCAGCAGCCAAGGCTCAGGGGTTGGCACAGATACGCAGTATTTT.

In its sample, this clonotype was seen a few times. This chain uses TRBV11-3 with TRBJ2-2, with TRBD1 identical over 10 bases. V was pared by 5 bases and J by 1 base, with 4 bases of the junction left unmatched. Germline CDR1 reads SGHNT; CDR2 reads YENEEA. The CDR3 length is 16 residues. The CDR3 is CASSARDRGNTGELFF. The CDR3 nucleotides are TGTGCCAGCAGCGCCCGGGACAGGGGGAACACCGGGGAGCTGTTTTTT. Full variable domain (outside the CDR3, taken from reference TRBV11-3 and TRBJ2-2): EAGVVQSPRYKIIEKKQPVAFWCNPISGHNTLYWYLQNLGQGPELLIRYENEEAVDDSQLPKDRFSAERLKGVDSTLKIQPAELGDSAVYLCASSARDRGNTGELFFGEGSRLTVL.